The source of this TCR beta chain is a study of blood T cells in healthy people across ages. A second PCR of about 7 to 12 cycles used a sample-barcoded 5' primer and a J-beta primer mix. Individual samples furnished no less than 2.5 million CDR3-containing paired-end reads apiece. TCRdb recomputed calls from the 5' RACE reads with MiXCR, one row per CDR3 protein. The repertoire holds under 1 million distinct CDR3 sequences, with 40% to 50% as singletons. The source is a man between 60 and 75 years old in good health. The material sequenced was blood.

The CDR3, as DNA: TGTGCCAGCAGTTCCGGGTTTACACCAATTGAAGCTTTCTTT. It translates to CASSSGFTPIEAFF. The V gene is TRBV6-2 or TRBV6-3, the J gene TRBJ1-1; D is undetermined. Trimming took 4 bases from V and 7 from J, leaving 16 bases between them. Germline V gene lookup returns CDR1 MNHEY and CDR2 SVGEGT. This CDR3 spans 14 amino acids.